These 14 T cell receptor beta chains originate from one sample sequenced in a study of early T cells in non-severe SARS-CoV-2 infection (dated by TCRdb to the early 2020s). Libraries were built with 5' RACE. Sequencing used a NextSeq 500. Starting from the raw public reads, TCRdb applied fastp trimming at Q25, assembled clones with MiXCR and retained in-frame beta chains. Under each unique CDR3 protein, matching rows form one entry showing the most common genes and DNA. The sample records under 70,000 distinct CDR3 sequences, 9.5% to 13% of which are singletons. The ten largest clones capture 3.5% to 4% of the sample. What was sequenced was whole blood. The receptors shown here come from an adult who was a healthcare worker with PCR-confirmed SARS-CoV-2 infection or an uninfected control (not recorded which).

This clonotype was observed at least ten times. J is TRBJ2-5 and V is TRBV7-9; 8 bases are a match to TRBD2. The junction had 5 bases not matched to a gene; V was cut back by 3 bases and J by 5 bases. This CDR3 has 14 amino acids. The germline CDR1 and CDR2 sequences are SEHNR and FQNEAQ (reference sequence). The chain's CDR3 is CASSFQAGAETQYF. Here the CDR3 DNA reads TGTGCCAGCAGCTTTCAAGCGGGGGCCGAGACCCAGTACTTC.

In its sample, this clonotype was seen a few times. This chain connects TRBV4-1 to TRBJ1-4; 8 nucleotides align to TRBD1. Unmatched junction bases numbered 6, after V lost 4 bases and J lost 2 bases. CDR3 length: 16 amino acids. CDR1 and CDR2 from the germline V gene are MGHRA and YSYEKL. Written as DNA, the CDR3 is TGCGCCAGCAGCCTGAGACAGGGGCGGACTAATGAAAAACTGTTTTTT. It codes for CASSLRQGRTNEKLFF.

V usage is TRBV29-1 and J usage is TRBJ2-7; possible D gene TRBD2, 7 bases. Germline CDR1 SQVTM, CDR2 ANQGSEA. The V gene lost 4 bases and the J gene lost 0 bases, with 13 bases spanning the gap. This CDR3 contains 14 residues. The chain's CDR3 is CSVGLAGASYEQYF. The DNA for the CDR3 is TGCAGCGTTGGCTTGGCGGGGGCCTCCTACGAGCAGTACTTC.

This clonotype occurred many times. The chain combines TRBV10-1 with TRBJ2-1; D is perhaps TRBD1 (5 bases). V lost 3 bases and J lost 0, with 12 bases in between. The germline gives CDR1 WNHNN, CDR2 SYGVQD (reference sequence). The CDR3 consists of 16 residues. CDR3 nucleotides: TGCGCCAGCAGTGACCGTGGGCAGGGCTCCTACAATGAGCAGTTCTTC. It encodes CASSDRGQGSYNEQFF.

The sample holds a few counts of this clonotype. The J gene is TRBJ1-5, the V gene TRBV2; possibly TRBD1 for D (5 bases). The CDR3 has 14 amino acids. Germline V CDR1 and CDR2: SNHLY, FYNNEI. V lost 5 bases and J 9 bases, leaving 17 bases between the germline ends. The CDR3 reads CASSLRDLLGPQHF. Here the CDR3 DNA reads TGTGCCAGCAGTCTTAGGGACCTCCTAGGGCCCCAGCATTTT.

This clonotype was found many times. DNA of the CDR3: TGTGCCAGCAGTCCCCTCGTAATGGGACTAGCGGGCCACTACAATGAGCAGTTCTTC. Translating it yields CASSPLVMGLAGHYNEQFF. The chain couples TRBV25-1 to TRBJ2-1, with 12 nucleotides matching TRBD2. This CDR3 is 19 amino acids long. The trim removed 5 bases at V and 3 bases at J, leaving 14 bases unmatched. The germline V gene encodes CDR1 MGHDK and CDR2 SYGVNS.

This clonotype was picked up many times. V and J are TRBV2 and TRBJ1-1, with D hard to call. The CDR3 extends over 12 amino acids. The germline CDR1 and CDR2 sequences are SNHLY and FYNNEI. V was cut by 6 bases and J by 3 bases, with 8 bases left in between. The CDR3: CASRPSDTEAFF. CDR3 nucleotide sequence: TGTGCCAGCAGGCCCTCGGACACTGAAGCTTTCTTT.

This clonotype was counted between two and nine times. The chain joins TRBV11-2 to TRBJ2-1; D is unclear. The CDR3 extends over 11 amino acids. The V end was cut by 3 bases, the J end by 6 bases, with 3 bases between. The germline V gene has CDR1 SGHAT and CDR2 FQNNGV. CDR3 protein: CASSFFNEQFF. Here the CDR3 DNA reads TGTGCCAGCAGCTTCTTCAATGAGCAGTTCTTC.

This sequence joins TRBV6-5 and TRBJ2-1; 10 positions match TRBD2. Germline CDR1 MNHEY, CDR2 SVGAGI. CDR3 length equals 15 residues. J was trimmed by 6 bases and V by 6 bases; bases with no gene match: 8. CDR3 in DNA: TGTGCCAGCAGGAGCCTAGCGGGAGCTTCCAATGAGCAGTTCTTC. Translated: CASRSLAGASNEQFF.

This clonotype was observed a few times. The chain combines TRBV6-2 or TRBV6-3 with TRBJ2-1, with 8 bases fitting TRBD2. This CDR3 comprises 15 residues. J was trimmed by 3 bases and V by 6 bases; bases with no gene match: 7. Germline assignment: CDR1 MNHEY and CDR2 SVGEGT. Here the CDR3 reads CASSPGGGIYNEQFF. DNA for the CDR3: TGTGCCAGCAGCCCCGGGGGGGGAATCTACAATGAGCAGTTCTTC.

This clonotype came up many times. V usage is TRBV29-1 and J usage is TRBJ1-2; D possibly corresponds to TRBD1 (5 bases). CDR1 is SQVTM and CDR2 is ANQGSEA in the germline V gene. This CDR3 is built from 13 residues. V was pared by 6 bases and J by 4 bases, with 15 bases between. Here the CDR3 DNA reads TGCAGCGTCGGGACCGGGACCGCCTATGGCTACACCTTC. Its protein product is CSVGTGTAYGYTF.

A few counts support this clonotype. The chain is built from TRBV29-1 and TRBJ1-2; no reliable D call. The CDR3 runs 13 residues. Trimming took off 3 bases at V and 5 bases at J, with 13 bases between the two ends. Germline assignment: CDR1 SQVTM and CDR2 ANQGSEA. The CDR3 DNA follows: TGCAGCGTTGAGGGGTCACTGGAGTATGGCTACACCTTC. It encodes CSVEGSLEYGYTF.

The V call is TRBV20-1, the J call TRBJ1-1; D is possibly TRBD1 (5 bases). The V end was cut by 0 bases, the J end by 5 bases, with 13 bases between. Germline V gene sequence: CDR1 DFQATT, CDR2 SNEGSKA (reference sequence). The CDR3 consists of 14 residues. The chain's CDR3 is CSARDFSGGTEAFF. In DNA form, the CDR3 reads TGCAGTGCTAGAGATTTTTCCGGGGGAACTGAAGCTTTCTTT.

This clonotype was recorded many times. V usage is TRBV3-1 and J usage is TRBJ1-3, with no clear D. The germline V gene has CDR1 LGHDT and CDR2 YNNKEL (reference sequence). V shed 4 bases and J shed 0 bases, with 10 bases lying between them. The CDR3 runs to 15 residues. CDR3 region: CASSLRRTSGNTIYF. The CDR3 nucleotides are TGTGCCAGCAGCCTTCGGCGGACCTCTGGAAACACCATATATTTT.